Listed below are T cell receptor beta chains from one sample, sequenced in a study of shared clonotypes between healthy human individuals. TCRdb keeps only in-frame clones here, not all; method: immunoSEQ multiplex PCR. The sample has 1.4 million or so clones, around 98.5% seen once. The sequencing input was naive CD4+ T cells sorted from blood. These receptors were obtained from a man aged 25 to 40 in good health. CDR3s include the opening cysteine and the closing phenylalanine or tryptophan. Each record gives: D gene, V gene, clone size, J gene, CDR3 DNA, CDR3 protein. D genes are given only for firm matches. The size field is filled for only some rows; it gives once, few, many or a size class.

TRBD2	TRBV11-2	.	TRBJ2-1	TGTGCCAGCAGCCGGACCCGGACTAGCGGGAGGAGCTCCTACAATGAGCAGTTCTTC	CASSRTRTSGRSSYNEQFF
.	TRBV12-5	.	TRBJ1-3	TGTGCTAGTGGTTTTTTGCAGGGCGTCTCTGGAAACACCATATATTTT	CASGFLQGVSGNTIYF
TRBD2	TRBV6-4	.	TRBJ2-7	TGTGCCAGCAGCGGGACTAGCGACGAGCAGTACTTC	CASSGTSDEQYF
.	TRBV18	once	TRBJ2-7	TGTGCCAGCTCACCACCCGGGGGCTTATCCTACGAGCAGTACTTC	CASSPPGGLSYEQYF
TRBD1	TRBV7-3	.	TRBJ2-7	TGTGCCAGCAGCCCAACCTCGGGACAGGGATTCGAGCAGTACTTC	CASSPTSGQGFEQYF
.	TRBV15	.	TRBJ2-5	TGTGCCACCGGTGAGGTAAACCAAGAGACCCAGTACTTC	CATGEVNQETQYF
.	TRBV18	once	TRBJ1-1	TGTGCCAGCTCACCGCCATTCGTGGGTAGGAATGAAGCTTTCTTT	CASSPPFVGRNEAFF
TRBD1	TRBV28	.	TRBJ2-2	TGTGCCAGCAGCAAACGAGGGGGCCTGGCAGGGGTCCCCGGGGAGCTGTTTTTT	CASSKRGGLAGVPGELFF
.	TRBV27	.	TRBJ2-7	TGTGCCAGCAGCTCCGGGACCTCGATGGGAGAGCAGTACTTC	CASSSGTSMGEQYF
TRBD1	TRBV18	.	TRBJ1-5	TGTGCCAGCGCCGGGACAGGGTTATATAGCAATCAGCCCCAGCATTTT	CASAGTGLYSNQPQHF
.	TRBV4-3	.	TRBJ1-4	TGCGCCAGCAGCCAATTTCGCCGGGACATTAATGAAAAACTGTTTTTT	CASSQFRRDINEKLFF
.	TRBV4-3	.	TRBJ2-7	TGCGCCAGCAGCCAAGAAATTGCAGGGGACTACGAGCAGTACTTC	CASSQEIAGDYEQYF
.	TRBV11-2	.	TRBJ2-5	TGTGCCAGCAGCTTCCGTTGGAGGGAGACCCAGTACTTC	CASSFRWRETQYF
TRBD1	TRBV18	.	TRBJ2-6	TGTGCCAGCTCACCGATAAAGAACAGGGGACGTGGGGCCAACGTCCTGACTTTC	CASSPIKNRGRGANVLTF
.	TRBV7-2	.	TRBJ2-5	TGTGCCAGCACCATGGGTCCAGGGGAGACCCAGTACTTC	CASTMGPGETQYF
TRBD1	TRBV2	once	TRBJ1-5	TGTGCCAGCAGCCCTGGAGGGGGCGGCGGTCAGCCCCAGCATTTT	CASSPGGGGGQPQHF
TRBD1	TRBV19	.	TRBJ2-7	TGTGCCACCCGTGACAGGGGAGCCTCCTACGAGCAGTACTTC	CATRDRGASYEQYF
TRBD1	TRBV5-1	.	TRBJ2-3	TGCGCCAGCAGCTCCGGGACAGGCACAGATACGCAGTATTTT	CASSSGTGTDTQYF
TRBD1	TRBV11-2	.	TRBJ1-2	TGTGCCAGCAGCCCAGGGACAGGACAGAACCGAAACTATGGCTACACCTTC	CASSPGTGQNRNYGYTF
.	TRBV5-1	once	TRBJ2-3	TGCGCCAGCAGCTCGACAGGTAATACGCAGTATTTT	CASSSTGNTQYF
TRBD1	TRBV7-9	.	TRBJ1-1	TGTGCCAGCAGCCTGCAGGGGGCGCCTAATGAAGCTTTCTTT	CASSLQGAPNEAFF
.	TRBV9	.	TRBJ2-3	TGTGCCAGCAGCGTTCCCGGGACGCAGTATTTT	CASSVPGTQYF
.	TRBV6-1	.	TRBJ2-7	TGTGCCAGCAGTGAAGCGGGGGGGAGGGGGCCCTATGGCGAGCAGTACTTC	CASSEAGGRGPYGEQYF
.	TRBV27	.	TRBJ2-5	TGTGCCAGCAGTCCGGGCTATCAAGAGACCCAGTACTTC	CASSPGYQETQYF
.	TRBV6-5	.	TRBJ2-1	TGTGCCAGCAGTTACCCAGACAAGAGTGAGCAGTTCTTC	CASSYPDKSEQFF
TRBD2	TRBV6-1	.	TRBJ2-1	TGTGCCAGCAGGGGAGCACTAGCGGACAATGAGCAGTTCTTC	CASRGALADNEQFF
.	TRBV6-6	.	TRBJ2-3	TGTGCCAGCACCGGACTTAGGGGGAACACAGATACGCAGTATTTT	CASTGLRGNTDTQYF
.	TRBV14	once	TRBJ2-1	TGTGCCAGCAGCACGAAACGGACGAGCTCCTACAATGAGCAGTTCTTC	CASSTKRTSSYNEQFF
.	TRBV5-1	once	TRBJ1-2	TGCGCCAGCAGCCTACCCGGGGGCAGCAGAGCTAACTATGGCTACACCTTC	CASSLPGGSRANYGYTF
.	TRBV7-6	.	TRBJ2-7	TGTGCCAGCAAGGAGACACTGAGCTCCTACGAGCAGTACTTC	CASKETLSSYEQYF
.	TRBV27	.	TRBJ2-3	TGTGCCAGCAGGAGGGACACAGATACGCAGTATTTT	CASRRDTDTQYF
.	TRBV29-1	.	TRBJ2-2	TGCAGCGTTGGATTCCGGGCGGGACGGGTCACCGGGGAGCTGTTTTTT	CSVGFRAGRVTGELFF
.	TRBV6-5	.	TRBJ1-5	TGTGCCAGCAGGGCAGGGTCGGCAGGCAATCAGCCCCAGCATTTT	CASRAGSAGNQPQHF
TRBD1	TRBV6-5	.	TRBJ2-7	TGTGCCAGCAGAGAAACAGGGGAAGCAAAGCAGTACTTC	CASRETGEAKQYF
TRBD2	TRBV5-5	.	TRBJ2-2	TGTGCCAGCAGCCGATGGGAGGGAAGCGACACATATACCGGGGAGCTGTTTTTT	CASSRWEGSDTYTGELFF
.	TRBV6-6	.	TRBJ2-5	TGTGCCAGCAGTTACTCGATTTTGGAGACCCAGTACTTC	CASSYSILETQYF
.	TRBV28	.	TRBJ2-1	TGTGCCAGCAGTTTACCCGGGCCTCTCGGGGGTGAGCAGTTCTTC	CASSLPGPLGGEQFF
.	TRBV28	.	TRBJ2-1	TGTGCCAGCGAACATGCAGGAAAACTGTACAATGAGCAGTTCTTC	CASEHAGKLYNEQFF
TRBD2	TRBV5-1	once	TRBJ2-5	TGCGCCAGCAGCTTGGTAGGAGCGGGAGGAGAAGAGACCCAGTACTTC	CASSLVGAGGEETQYF
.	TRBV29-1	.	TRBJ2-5	TGCAGCGTTTATGGGGGTTCAGAGACCCAGTACTTC	CSVYGGSETQYF
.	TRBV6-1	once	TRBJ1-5	TGTGCCAGCAGTGAGGGAGGCGGCAATCAGCCCCAGCATTTT	CASSEGGGNQPQHF
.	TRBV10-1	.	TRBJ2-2	TGCGCCAGCAGTGAGCAGAACACCGGGGAGCTGTTTTTT	CASSEQNTGELFF
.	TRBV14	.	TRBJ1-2	TGTGCCAGCAGCCAAGATAATAACTATGGCTACACCTTC	CASSQDNNYGYTF
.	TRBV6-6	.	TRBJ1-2	TGTGCCAGCAGTACGGGCCTCACTGACTACACCTTC	CASSTGLTDYTF
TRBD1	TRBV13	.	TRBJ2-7	TGTGCCAGCAGCCGAAGACCGGGACAGGGGGCGCCCGAGCAGTACTTC	CASSRRPGQGAPEQYF
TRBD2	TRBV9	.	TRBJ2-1	TGTGCCAGCAGCGTAGGTGGACTAGCGTACAATGAGCAGTTCTTC	CASSVGGLAYNEQFF
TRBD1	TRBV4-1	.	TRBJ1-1	TGCGCCAGCAGCCCGTATGTTACAGGGGTAAACACTGAAGCTTTCTTT	CASSPYVTGVNTEAFF
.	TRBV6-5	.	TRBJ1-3	TGTGCCAGCAGTTACCAGGGGAGCTCTGGAAACACCATATATTTT	CASSYQGSSGNTIYF
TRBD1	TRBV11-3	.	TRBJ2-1	TGTGCCAGCAGCTCGGGACAGTACAATGAGCAGTTCTTC	CASSSGQYNEQFF
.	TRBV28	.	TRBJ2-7	TGTGCCAGCAGTCCAGCAAAGGCCTACGAGCAGTACTTC	CASSPAKAYEQYF
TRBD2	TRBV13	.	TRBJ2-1	TGTGCCAGCAGATTCGGACTAGCGGGGTTCTACAATGAGCAGTTCTTC	CASRFGLAGFYNEQFF
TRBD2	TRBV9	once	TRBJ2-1	TGTGCCAGCAGCGAGACTAGCGGGAGCTACAATGAGCAGTTCTTC	CASSETSGSYNEQFF
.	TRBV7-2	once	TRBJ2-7	TGTGCCAGCAGCTTAACCGGGCCCCCTACAAGCTCCTACGAGCAGTACTTC	CASSLTGPPTSSYEQYF